Given below is one T cell receptor beta chain in context. The sample belongs to a study of blood T cell repertoires in COVID-19. Trimming at V came to 3 bases and at J to 7 bases, leaving 10 bases not matched to a gene. Per the germline V gene, CDR1 is DFQATT and CDR2 is SNEGSKA (reference sequence). The CDR3 runs to 15 residues. Profiling relied on immunoSEQ multiplex PCR, and the TCRdb table lists in-frame clones only, not all of them. In the table there are over 30,000 clones, 65% to 85% of which are singletons. The V gene is TRBV20-1, the J gene TRBJ1-4; TRBD1 aligns across 8 bases. The sequenced sample consisted of peripheral blood. The receptor's source is a man of 80 years or more with active or convalescent COVID-19. For the CDR3, the DNA is TGCAGTGCTAGTGAGACAGGGGCGGGATTTGAAAAACTGTTTTTT. Its translation is CSASETGAGFEKLFF.